This T cell receptor beta chain was retrieved from a study of T-cell memory formation after mild COVID-19. Germline V gene sequence: CDR1 SNHLY, CDR2 FYNNEI. V lost 7 bases, J lost 2 bases, and 17 bases lay in between. This CDR3 has 16 residues. In its sample, this clonotype was seen a few times. TCRdb reprocessed the 5' RACE reads with MiXCR, giving one entry per CDR3 protein. The table lists approximately 150,000 distinct CDR3 sequences, about 14% of them singletons. The TCR was taken from an adult woman who had mild COVID-19 (a few samples of this study predate the infection). Cell type and time point are not known. The specimen sequenced was PBMCs or a T cell subset sorted from them (not recorded which). The chain links TRBV2 to TRBJ2-2; the D gene is possibly TRBD2 (6 bases). The CDR3 here is CASTLLAEVNTGELFF. CDR3 in DNA: TGTGCCAGCACCCTACTAGCTGAAGTTAACACCGGGGAGCTGTTTTTT.